The 32 T cell receptor beta chains below all came from one sample that was sequenced in a study of cytomegalovirus exposure and HLA in healthy donors. PCR involved 60 Vbeta and 13 Jbeta primers. The protocol was immunoSEQ multiplex PCR, while the TCRdb copy is restricted to in-frame clones and leaves out a portion. The table lists 100,000 to 120,000 clones, 65% to 90% of them singletons. Sample: PBMCs. The receptors originated from a young man in good health and CMV-seropositive.

The CDR3 DNA sequence: TGTGCCAGCAGCGTAGAGGCTCCGGGACAGGGGGCCGGAGGCTACACCTTC. It yields the protein CASSVEAPGQGAGGYTF. This chain joins TRBV9 and TRBJ1-2; 12 nucleotides line up with TRBD1. The CDR3 extends over 17 amino acids. After removal of 0 bases from V and 8 bases from J, the junction contained 11 bases not matched to a gene. CDR1 and CDR2 (germline): SGDLS, YYNGEE.

The V and J genes are TRBV27 and TRBJ1-2; TRBD1 agrees at 7 bases. V gave up 6 bases and J gave up 5 bases; unmatched junction bases: 9. Looked up from germline, CDR1 is MNHEY and CDR2 is SMNVEV (reference sequence). The CDR3 loop spans 14 amino acids. This CDR3 reads CASSLNRGEYGYTF. The CDR3 DNA is TGTGCCAGCAGCCTAAACAGGGGAGAATATGGCTACACCTTC.

This rearrangement joins TRBV11-2 to TRBJ2-7; 7 nucleotides line up with TRBD2. This CDR3 is built from 14 residues. V was clipped by 7 bases and J by 5 bases; unmatched bases: 11. Germline CDR1 SGHAT, CDR2 FQNNGV. The CDR3 DNA reads as TGTGCCAGCACCATCCGGCAGGGAGGGCACGAGCAGTACTTC. Amino acids: CASTIRQGGHEQYF.

The chain employs TRBV27 and TRBJ2-7, with D possibly matching TRBD2 (5 bases). V shed 3 bases and J shed 4 bases, with 16 bases lying between them. Germline V CDR1 and CDR2: MNHEY, SMNVEV (reference sequence). The CDR3 has 15 residues. CDR3 nucleotide sequence: TGTGCCAGCAGTTTTACCCCCGGGGTAGCATACGAGCAGTACTTC. Protein product: CASSFTPGVAYEQYF.

This chain links TRBV7-8 with TRBJ1-5; D gene ambiguous. The CDR3 contains 14 residues. CDR1 is SGHVS and CDR2 is FQNEAQ in the germline V gene. V lost 1 base and J lost 2, with 6 bases in between. In DNA form, the CDR3 reads TGTGCCAGCAGCTTAGTGGCGGGCAATCAGCCCCAGCATTTT. Its translation: CASSLVAGNQPQHF.

This clone was found a few times. The same CDR3 also results from other DNA sequences found in this sample. V usage is TRBV18 and J usage is TRBJ1-2; D is undetermined. Germline-derived CDR1 and CDR2 are KGHSH and LQKENI. CDR3 length equals 15 residues. The V end lost 0 bases, the J end lost 0 bases, and 8 bases lay between the germline ends. CDR3 sequence: CASSPPAGTNYGYTF. The CDR3 nucleotides are TGTGCCAGCTCACCACCGGCAGGAACTAACTATGGCTACACCTTC. Filled out from reference TRBV18 and TRBJ1-2, the complete variable domain reads NAGVMQNPRHLVRRRGQEARLRCSPMKGHSHVYWYRQLPEEGLKFMVYLQKENIIDESGMPKERFSAEFPKEGPSILRIQQVVRGDSAAYFCASSPPAGTNYGYTFGSGTRLTVV.

V usage is TRBV19 and J usage is TRBJ2-1, with 7 nucleotides matching TRBD2. CDR3 length: 16 residues. J lost 1 base, V lost 7 bases, and 10 bases had no gene match. The V gene's germline CDR1 is LNHDA and CDR2 SQIVND (reference sequence). CDR3: CASTVGRGSSYNEQFF. The DNA for the CDR3 is TGTGCCAGTACCGTGGGGCGGGGGTCTTCCTACAATGAGCAGTTCTTC.

This chain links TRBV6-1 with TRBJ1-5; 7 bases are shared with TRBD1. The length of the CDR3 is 14 residues. The V and J ends lost 5 bases and 2 bases, in that order; junction bases with no gene match: 3. Germline-derived CDR1 and CDR2 are MNHNS and SASEGT. CDR3 sequence reads: CASSSGGGNQPQHF. In nucleotides, the CDR3 is TGTGCCAGCAGTTCAGGGGGAGGCAATCAGCCCCAGCATTTT.

This clone has more than one count but fewer than ten. The CDR3 is CSVTGDLSTDTQYF. CDR3 coding DNA: TGCAGCGTCACAGGGGACCTTAGCACAGATACGCAGTATTTT. The chain employs TRBV29-1 and TRBJ2-3; 7 bases line up with TRBD1. Looked up from germline, CDR1 is SQVTM and CDR2 is ANQGSEA. CDR3 length equals 14 residues. Losses at the gene ends were 6 bases for V and 0 bases for J; bases not matched to a gene: 6.

J is TRBJ2-1 and V is TRBV29-1; no clear D. CDR1 and CDR2 from the germline V gene are SQVTM and ANQGSEA. CDR3 size: 14 residues. Trimming removed 0 bases from V and 9 bases from J, with 15 bases in between. CDR3 DNA sequence: TGCAGCGTTGAAGATCCGCGGTTACCTAGTGAGCAGTTCTTC. It encodes CSVEDPRLPSEQFF.

The V gene is TRBV9, the J gene TRBJ2-3; D is undetermined. V lost 0 bases and J 1 base, leaving 6 bases between the germline ends. The CDR3 length is 14 residues. CDR1 and CDR2 (germline): SGDLS, YYNGEE. The CDR3 region has the DNA TGTGCCAGCAGCGTAGACAGACGCACAGATACGCAGTATTTT. Amino acid sequence: CASSVDRRTDTQYF.

This clone appeared a single time. The rearrangement links TRBV29-1 to TRBJ2-3, with D tentatively TRBD1 (5 bases). The V end lost 5 bases, the J end lost 0 bases, and 12 bases lay between the germline ends. The CDR3 is 14 residues long. Germline V gene sequence: CDR1 SQVTM, CDR2 ANQGSEA. The CDR3 region is CSVFRVSSTDTQYF. Written as DNA, the CDR3 is TGCAGCGTTTTCAGGGTTTCTAGCACAGATACGCAGTATTTT.

The chain recombines TRBV12-2 with TRBJ2-7; the table's D call, TRBD2, has no DNA check behind it. TRBV12-2 is a known pseudogene. CDR3 length: 17 residues. In DNA form, the CDR3 reads TGTGCAAGTCGCTTAGTAGCGGGGGGCCATCACTCCTACGAGCAGTACTTC. It codes for CASRLVAGGHHSYEQYF.

This sequence joins TRBV7-9 and TRBJ2-5; D unresolved. The germline V gene has CDR1 SEHNR and CDR2 FQNEAQ (reference sequence). Trimming stripped 1 base from V and 0 bases from J, with 12 bases between. This CDR3 spans 16 amino acids. The DNA of the CDR3 is TGTGCCAGCAGCTTAGTAATCGGGTCATACCAAGAGACCCAGTACTTC. Residues: CASSLVIGSYQETQYF. The complete variable domain, with remaining parts taken from reference TRBV7-9 and TRBJ2-5, reads DTGVSQNPRHKITKRGQNVTFRCDPISEHNRLYWYRQTLGQGPEFLTYFQNEAQLEKSRLLSDRFSAERPKGSFSTLEIQRTEQGDSAMYLCASSLVIGSYQETQYFGPGTRLLVL.

This clone was picked up one time. This chain links TRBV11-2 with TRBJ2-7; TRBD1 might be the D (5 bases). With 5 bases removed from V and 3 bases from J, the gap between germline ends came to 17 bases. The CDR3 totals 15 residues. Germline V lookup: CDR1 SGHAT, CDR2 FQNNGV. CDR3 sequence: CASSQGQGSFYEQYF. The DNA of the CDR3 is TGTGCCAGCAGCCAAGGGCAGGGCTCGTTCTACGAGCAGTACTTC.

The rearrangement uses TRBV19 and TRBJ1-5; D is unresolved. This CDR3 region has 12 residues. Germline assignment: CDR1 LNHDA and CDR2 SQIVND (reference sequence). The V and J ends lost 4 bases and 4 bases respectively, with 5 bases between them. CDR3 nucleotides: TGTGCCAGTAGTACCCCAAATCAGCCCCAGCATTTT. It specifies CASSTPNQPQHF.

This clone came up a few times. The chain has TRBV2 and TRBJ1-4; 9 bases align to TRBD1. The CDR3 loop spans 17 amino acids. Per germline, CDR1 SNHLY and CDR2 FYNNEI. With V trimmed by 8 bases and J by 3 bases, 13 bases remained unmatched. The CDR3 DNA sequence: TGTGCCAGCCGGCGACAGGGGGGATCTTTGGCTAATGAAAAACTGTTTTTT. Amino acids: CASRRQGGSLANEKLFF.

This rearrangement joins TRBV6-1 to TRBJ2-1; 7 nucleotides line up with TRBD1. Germline V lookup: CDR1 MNHNS, CDR2 SASEGT. The CDR3 spans 14 residues. V lost 6 bases, J lost 0 bases, and 2 bases stayed unmatched. The CDR3 is CASRAGGSYNEQFF. CDR3 nucleotides: TGTGCCAGCAGGGCAGGGGGCTCCTACAATGAGCAGTTCTTC.

The V gene is TRBV27, the J gene TRBJ2-7; D unresolved. This CDR3 is 12 amino acids long. V shed 4 bases and J shed 2 bases, with 6 bases lying between them. Germline V gene data show CDR1 as MNHEY and CDR2 as SMNVEV (reference sequence). The CDR3 spells CASSSPTYEQYF. CDR3 nucleotides: TGTGCCAGCAGTTCCCCCACCTACGAGCAGTACTTC.

This clone was picked up a small number of times. The genes are TRBV6-1 and TRBJ2-2; 9 bases agree with TRBD1. The J segment lost 6 bases and the V segment lost 4 bases, leaving 9 bases of the junction unmatched. Per germline, CDR1 MNHNS and CDR2 SASEGT. This CDR3 has 16 residues. The CDR3 DNA reads as TGTGCCAGCAGTGCCAAACAGGGGGCTGAACCCGGGGAGCTGTTTTTT. It is translated as CASSAKQGAEPGELFF.

The chain couples TRBV5-1 to TRBJ2-5; 11 bases match TRBD1. V gave up 6 bases and J gave up 7 bases; unmatched junction bases: 17. This CDR3 has 17 residues. Germline V gene data show CDR1 as SGHRS and CDR2 as YFSETQ. The CDR3 bases are TGCGCCAGCACCCCGGGGGACAGGGGGATCTGGGGGTCGACCCAGTACTTC. Residues: CASTPGDRGIWGSTQYF.

The chain joins TRBV7-9 to TRBJ2-2, with D perhaps matching TRBD1 (6 bases). The V end lost 5 bases, the J end lost 6 bases, and 16 bases lay between the germline ends. The CDR3 is 15 residues long. Germline CDR1 SEHNR, CDR2 FQNEAQ (reference sequence). The CDR3 nucleotides are TGTGCCAGCAGCCCTTGGGACACTCTTCCCGGGGAGCTGTTTTTT. This gives the protein CASSPWDTLPGELFF.

The V and J genes are TRBV2 and TRBJ1-6; 7 nucleotides align to TRBD1. The CDR3 sequence is 14 residues long. The V segment lost 1 base and the J segment 8 bases; nucleotides outside the gene matches: 2. Germline CDR1 is SNHLY and CDR2 is FYNNEI. As DNA, the CDR3 is TGTGCCAGCAGTGAAGGGACAGGACATTCACCCCTCCACTTT. It specifies CASSEGTGHSPLHF.

This clone appeared many times. The chain combines TRBV5-5 with TRBJ1-4, with D possibly matching TRBD1 (5 bases). This CDR3 region has 14 residues. Trimming took 0 bases from V and 8 from J, leaving 11 bases between them. Per germline, CDR1 SGHKS and CDR2 YYEKEE (reference sequence). The CDR3 DNA reads TGTGCCAGCAGCTTGGAGACAGTAAGGGAAAAACTGTTTTTT. Amino acid sequence: CASSLETVREKLFF.

The chain uses TRBV30 and TRBJ1-1; D not certain. Germline V gene sequence: CDR1 GTSNPN, CDR2 SVGIG (reference sequence). This CDR3 contains 12 residues. V shed 4 bases and J shed 10 bases, with 16 bases lying between them. This CDR3 reads CAWIRGERVAFF. The CDR3 DNA follows: TGTGCCTGGATTCGCGGGGAGCGTGTAGCTTTCTTT.

The V gene is TRBV9, the J gene TRBJ2-3, with 10 bases identical to TRBD1. J lost 1 base, V lost 4 bases, and 12 bases had no gene match. Looked up from germline, CDR1 is SGDLS and CDR2 is YYNGEE. The CDR3 covers 18 residues. This CDR3 reads CASSPQISGTGGTDTQYF. The CDR3 nucleotides read TGTGCCAGCAGCCCCCAGATATCCGGGACAGGGGGCACAGATACGCAGTATTTT.

The V gene is TRBV2, the J gene TRBJ2-3; perhaps TRBD1 as D (5 bases). In germline, CDR1 is SNHLY, CDR2 FYNNEI. The CDR3 has 14 residues. Trimming took 7 bases from V and 3 from J, leaving 14 bases between them. The CDR3 here is CASNATALTDTQYF. CDR3 nucleotide sequence: TGTGCCAGCAACGCGACAGCTTTGACAGATACGCAGTATTTT.

This rearrangement joins TRBV30 to TRBJ1-2, with 8 bases that match TRBD1. This CDR3 has 15 residues. With 0 bases clipped from V and 7 bases from J, the junction kept 10 bases outside the gene matches. Looked up from germline, CDR1 is GTSNPN and CDR2 is SVGIG (reference sequence). This CDR3 is CAWSVNGQGATGYTF. DNA for the CDR3: TGTGCCTGGAGTGTTAACGGGCAGGGGGCGACTGGCTACACCTTC.

The V and J genes are TRBV4-1 and TRBJ1-1; D unresolved. This CDR3 has 16 residues. Trimming cost V 1 base and J 5 bases, with 17 bases left between them. Germline V lookup: CDR1 MGHRA, CDR2 YSYEKL. CDR3 DNA: TGCGCCAGCAGCCAAGTTACCGGGTCCCCGGTGACTGAAGCTTTCTTT. Its protein is CASSQVTGSPVTEAFF.

This rearrangement joins TRBV7-9 to TRBJ2-7, with D tentatively TRBD1 (6 bases). Between the trimmed V and J ends, which lost 5 bases and 7 bases, there was a span of 18 bases. CDR3 length: 14 residues. Germline values: CDR1 SEHNR, CDR2 FQNEAQ (reference sequence). For the CDR3, the DNA is TGTGCCAGCAGCGACCCGGGGACACCGGGTGAGCAGTACTTC. This translates into CASSDPGTPGEQYF.

This sequence joins TRBV2 and TRBJ2-7; D is possibly TRBD2 (5 bases). Trimming shortened V by 4 bases and J by 6 bases, and 16 bases separated the two germline ends. Germline CDR1 is SNHLY and CDR2 is FYNNEI. The CDR3 sequence is 14 residues long. The CDR3 sequence: CASSADFTRGEQYF. CDR3 bases: TGTGCCAGCAGTGCTGATTTTACACGGGGCGAGCAGTACTTC.

This rearrangement joins TRBV5-1 to TRBJ2-6; D is possibly TRBD1 (6 bases). The CDR3 has 19 amino acids. Trimming took off 0 bases at V and 0 bases at J, with 16 bases between the two ends. The V gene's germline CDR1 is SGHRS and CDR2 YFSETQ. CDR3 sequence reads: CASSLEWGRRLSGANVLTF. The CDR3 nucleotides read TGCGCCAGCAGCTTGGAGTGGGGGCGCAGGCTCTCTGGGGCCAACGTCCTGACTTTC.